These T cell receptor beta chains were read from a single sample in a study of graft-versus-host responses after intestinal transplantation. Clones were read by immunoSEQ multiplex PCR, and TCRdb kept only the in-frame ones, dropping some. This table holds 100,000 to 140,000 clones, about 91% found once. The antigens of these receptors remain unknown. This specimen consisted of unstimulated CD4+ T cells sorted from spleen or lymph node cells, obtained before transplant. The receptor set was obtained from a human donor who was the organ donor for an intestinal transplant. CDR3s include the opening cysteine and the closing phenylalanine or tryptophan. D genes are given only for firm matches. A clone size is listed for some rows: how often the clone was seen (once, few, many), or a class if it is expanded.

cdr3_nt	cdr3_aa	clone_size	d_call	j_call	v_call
TGCGCCAGCAGTGAAAATGCGGGGGGGACTCAAGAGACCCAGTACTTC	CASSENAGGTQETQYF	few	TRBD2	TRBJ2-5	TRBV10-1
TGTGCCAGTAGTCTAGGGCTGGCAGGGTATCAGCCCCAGCATTTT	CASSLGLAGYQPQHF	once	NA	TRBJ1-5	TRBV19
TGTGCCAGCAGCCAAGGGGCACTAGCGTACTACGAGCAGTACTTC	CASSQGALAYYEQYF	few	TRBD2	TRBJ2-7	TRBV14
TGCGCCAGCAGCCCGACCTTAGCCAAAAACATTCAGTACTTC	CASSPTLAKNIQYF	NA	NA	TRBJ2-4	TRBV5-1
TGTGCCAGCAGCGACTATGTGAGGGGCGAGCAGTACTTC	CASSDYVRGEQYF	NA	NA	TRBJ2-7	TRBV7-3
TGTGCCAGCTCCCGCGCTGCAACTAATGAAAAACTGTTTTTT	CASSRAATNEKLFF	NA	NA	TRBJ1-4	TRBV11-3
TGTGCCAGCAGTTCACTCCGGGACAGGGTCTACAATGAGCAGTTCTTC	CASSSLRDRVYNEQFF	NA	TRBD1	TRBJ2-1	TRBV7-9
TGTGCCAGCAGCCTTGACAGGAGAACCTATGGCTACACCTTC	CASSLDRRTYGYTF	NA	NA	TRBJ1-2	TRBV11-1
TGCGCCAGCAGCCAAAGCCGGGGGACGGGCGAAAAACTGTTTTTT	CASSQSRGTGEKLFF	NA	NA	TRBJ1-4	TRBV4-1
TGTGCCAGCAGCTTATCAGCGGGAGGCACCGGGGAGCTGTTTTTT	CASSLSAGGTGELFF	NA	TRBD2	TRBJ2-2	TRBV7-9
TGCGCCAGCAGCTTGGGGACTAGCCCCGGGGGTGGTGAGCAGTTCTTC	CASSLGTSPGGGEQFF	NA	TRBD2	TRBJ2-1	TRBV5-1
TGTGCCAGCAGCTCCACCGGGACAGGGGCCTCCCTCCACTTT	CASSSTGTGASLHF	NA	TRBD1	TRBJ1-6	TRBV5-6
TGCGCCAGCGCCCGGGACAGGACGAACACTGAAGCTTTCTTT	CASARDRTNTEAFF	NA	TRBD1	TRBJ1-1	TRBV10-2
TGTGCCAGCAGCTTGCTTGGACAAGAGACCCAGTACTTC	CASSLLGQETQYF	few	NA	TRBJ2-5	TRBV5-5
TGTGCCAGCAGCTTGGCAGGGCGCTACGAGCAGTACTTC	CASSLAGRYEQYF	NA	NA	TRBJ2-7	TRBV5-5
TGTGCCAGCAGGGCCCGAGAGGGGGGGGGCCTTGAGACCCAGTACTTC	CASRAREGGGLETQYF	NA	NA	TRBJ2-5	TRBV2
TGTGCCAGCAGTCCACGGACGGGAGGGGGCCCCCTCCACTTT	CASSPRTGGGPLHF	NA	TRBD1	TRBJ1-6	TRBV27
TGTGCCAGCTCACCGGGCACAGGGAACTCCTACGAGCAGTACTTC	CASSPGTGNSYEQYF	few	NA	TRBJ2-7	TRBV18
TGTGCCATCTTTAGCCGTAGACAGGGGAGGGTTTACGAGCAGTACTTC	CAIFSRRQGRVYEQYF	few	NA	TRBJ2-7	TRBV27
TGCGCCAGCAGCCAAGACAGGACTAGGGAGTTCTTC	CASSQDRTREFF	NA	TRBD2	TRBJ2-1	TRBV4-1
TGTGCCACCAGCAGAGACAGGGGCGCTGAAAAACTGTTTTTT	CATSRDRGAEKLFF	NA	NA	TRBJ1-4	TRBV15
TGTGCCAGTAGTATAGTGACAGCTAACTATGGCTACACCTTC	CASSIVTANYGYTF	NA	NA	TRBJ1-2	TRBV19
TGTGCCAGCAGCTCCCGACAACGGTTCCAAGAGACCCAGTACTTC	CASSSRQRFQETQYF	NA	NA	TRBJ2-5	TRBV11-3
TGTGCCAGCTCACCCCGGGTTCGGGGTTTTTACGAGCAGTACTTC	CASSPRVRGFYEQYF	NA	NA	TRBJ2-7	TRBV18
TGTGCCAGCAGCTCTGGCCCGGTTCTAGCCAAAAACATTCAGTACTTC	CASSSGPVLAKNIQYF	NA	NA	TRBJ2-4	TRBV5-4
TGTGCCAGCAGTGAAACTACGGTGGACACGCAGTATTTT	CASSETTVDTQYF	once	NA	TRBJ2-3	TRBV6-4
TGTGCCACTTCCAGGACAGGGGATAACTATGGCTACACCTTC	CATSRTGDNYGYTF	NA	TRBD1	TRBJ1-2	TRBV19
TGTGCCAGTAGCCTACGGGACTTCGCAGATACGCAGTATTTT	CASSLRDFADTQYF	NA	NA	TRBJ2-3	TRBV19
TGTGCCAGCTCTAGCGGGAGCACAGATACGCAGTATTTT	CASSSGSTDTQYF	NA	TRBD2	TRBJ2-3	TRBV28
TGCGCCAGCAGCTTGGAACGGTGGAACACCGGGGAGCTGTTTTTT	CASSLERWNTGELFF	NA	NA	TRBJ2-2	TRBV5-1
TGCGCCAGCAGCCAAGCGGTAATGGGGTATAGGTCAGACGTGAACACTGAAGCTTTCTTT	CASSQAVMGYRSDVNTEAFF	NA	NA	TRBJ1-1	TRBV4-1
TGCAGTGCTAGTCTAAGGGCGCCGGCTTTCTTT	CSASLRAPAFF	NA	NA	TRBJ1-1	TRBV20-1
TGTGCCAGCAGCATACAGGGGGCATACGAGCAGTACTTC	CASSIQGAYEQYF	NA	NA	TRBJ2-7	TRBV21-1
TGTGCCAGCAGTGAAATACTGGCTAATTCACCCCTCCACTTT	CASSEILANSPLHF	NA	NA	TRBJ1-6	TRBV6-5
TGTGCCAGCAGCACCACCGGGACTAAGACCTACGAGCAGTACTTC	CASSTTGTKTYEQYF	NA	TRBD2	TRBJ2-7	TRBV7-2
TGTGCCAGCAAATCCGGGACAGCCTACAATGAGCAGTTCTTC	CASKSGTAYNEQFF	NA	TRBD1	TRBJ2-1	TRBV5-5
TGTGCCAGCAGTTTACGGCTGAACACCGGGGAGCTGTTTTTT	CASSLRLNTGELFF	NA	NA	TRBJ2-2	TRBV27
TGCGCCAGCAGCCCTGGAAGAGTCGGGAATGAAAAACTGTTTTTT	CASSPGRVGNEKLFF	NA	NA	TRBJ1-4	TRBV5-1
TGTGCCAGCAGCCCCGGGACCGCGAGGGCCAACGTCCTGACTTTC	CASSPGTARANVLTF	NA	NA	TRBJ2-6	TRBV7-2
TGTGCCAGCAGCCTGCACAGGCCGGAGTCTGGAAACACCATATATTTT	CASSLHRPESGNTIYF	NA	NA	TRBJ1-3	TRBV14
TGTGCCAGCAGGGTTAGCGGGAGATACCGTGAGCAGTTCTTC	CASRVSGRYREQFF	NA	TRBD2	TRBJ2-1	TRBV6-4
TGCGCCAGCAGCCAAGGGCGGGAGAGTTGGGACATTCAGTACTTC	CASSQGRESWDIQYF	NA	TRBD2	TRBJ2-4	TRBV4-1
TGTGCCAGAAGAAGGGGCACTAGCGGGAGCGGAGATACGCAGTATTTT	CARRRGTSGSGDTQYF	NA	TRBD2	TRBJ2-3	TRBV5-3
TGTGCCAGCATTGGACAGCAAAACACTGAAGCTTTCTTT	CASIGQQNTEAFF	NA	NA	TRBJ1-1	TRBV2
TGTGCCAGCAGCTTAGGCCAGGGAGGAGACATTCAGTACTTC	CASSLGQGGDIQYF	NA	NA	TRBJ2-4	TRBV11-3
TGCAGCGGGGCCCTTCCCGCCCTTAATGAGCAGTTCTTC	CSGALPALNEQFF	NA	NA	TRBJ2-1	TRBV29-1
TGTGCCAGCAGTATCGGGACAGATAACTATGGCTACACCTTC	CASSIGTDNYGYTF	NA	TRBD1	TRBJ1-2	TRBV27
TGTGCCAGCAGCTTAGGAGTGAAACCAAGCTCCTACAATGAGCAGTTCTTC	CASSLGVKPSSYNEQFF	NA	NA	TRBJ2-1	TRBV11-3
TGTGCCAGCAGCCTCGGGGTCAGACAGATTAACACTGAAGCTTTCTTT	CASSLGVRQINTEAFF	NA	NA	TRBJ1-1	TRBV14
TGTGCCAGCAGTTCCGTCATGAATGAAAAACTGTTTTTT	CASSSVMNEKLFF	NA	NA	TRBJ1-4	TRBV6-5
TGTGCCAGCAGCCGGGACAGATCCCAGCATTTT	CASSRDRSQHF	NA	TRBD1	TRBJ1-5	TRBV7-9
TGTGCCAGCAGTCTTCCCGGGAATAGCAATCAGCCCCAGCATTTT	CASSLPGNSNQPQHF	medium-sized	NA	TRBJ1-5	TRBV6-1
TGTGCCAGCAGCAGGACAGCGATAGGCCAGGGAGACTTC	CASSRTAIGQGDF	NA	NA	TRBJ2-7	TRBV6-5
TGTGCCAGTCAGCTGGCAGACTCCTACGAGCAGTACTTC	CASQLADSYEQYF	NA	NA	TRBJ2-7	TRBV27
TGTGCCAGTAGTATAGTTGGGACGAAGAACACTGAAGCTTTCTTT	CASSIVGTKNTEAFF	NA	NA	TRBJ1-1	TRBV19